This T cell receptor (beta chain) was identified during a study of chronic HIV infection and antiretroviral therapy. TCRdb re-analysed the 5' RACE reads in MiXCR, keeping a single row per CDR3 protein. The sample shows over 40,000 distinct CDR3 sequences, approximately 20% of them seen only once. This CDR3 spans 15 amino acids. CDR1 and CDR2 (germline): MDHEN, SYDVKM. Trimming removed 3 bases from V and 4 bases from J, with 15 bases in between. This chain joins TRBV28 and TRBJ1-1; D might be TRBD1 (6 bases). The TCR originated in an adult who had HIV and had not received antiretroviral therapy, or was an uninfected healthy control (not recorded which). The sample consisted of peripheral blood. The CDR3 loop reads CASSFFTGAGTEAFF. The CDR3 DNA follows: TGTGCCAGCAGTTTTTTCACGGGGGCGGGCACTGAAGCTTTCTTT.